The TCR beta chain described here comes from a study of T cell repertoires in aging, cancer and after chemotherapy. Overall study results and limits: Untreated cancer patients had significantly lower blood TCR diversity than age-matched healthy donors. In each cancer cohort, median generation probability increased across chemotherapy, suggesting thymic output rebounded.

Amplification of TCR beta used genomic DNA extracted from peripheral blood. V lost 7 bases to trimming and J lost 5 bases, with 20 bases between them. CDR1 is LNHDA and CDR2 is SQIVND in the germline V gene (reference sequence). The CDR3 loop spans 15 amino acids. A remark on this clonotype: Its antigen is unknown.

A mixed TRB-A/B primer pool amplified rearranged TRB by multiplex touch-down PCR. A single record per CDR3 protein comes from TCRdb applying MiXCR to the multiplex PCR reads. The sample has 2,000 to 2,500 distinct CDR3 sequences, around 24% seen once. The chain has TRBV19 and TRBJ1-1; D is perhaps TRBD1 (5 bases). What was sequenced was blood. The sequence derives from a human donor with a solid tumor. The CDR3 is CASISLAGIKTEAFF. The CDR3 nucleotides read TGTGCCAGTATTAGTTTGGCAGGGATCAAGACTGAAGCTTTCTTT.